This T cell receptor (beta chain) was identified during a study of OX40 agonist ivuxolimab in advanced cancers. As for the study in general: The patients got ivuxolimab, which is an agonistic anti-OX40 (CD134) antibody. Patients were infused with ivuxolimab every 2 weeks at 0.01 to 10 mg/kg. Dose-escalation patients' cancers were hepatocellular carcinoma, melanoma, renal cell or head and neck cancer.

The CDR3 has 20 residues. Germline V gives CDR1 MNHEY, CDR2 SMNVEV (reference sequence). V lost 4 bases and J lost 0; bases outside the gene matches: 20. Study findings and constraints: Relative to CD4+, CD8+ T cells held more expanded clones on average.

As concerns this clone: The antigen is unknown.

Assay: immunoSEQ multiplex PCR; the TCRdb copy retains only in-frame clones and omits some. Among 75,000 to 100,000 clones listed, about four fifths were seen once. This TCR was sampled from an adult with an advanced solid tumor such as melanoma, head and neck, liver or kidney cancer. The source material was CD4+ or CD8+ T cells sorted from blood, sampled in a trial of the OX40 agonist ivuxolimab. This rearrangement joins TRBV27 to TRBJ1-1; 7 bases agree with TRBD1. The DNA of the CDR3 is TGTGCCAGCAGTTCGATGCCGAAGTCTGGGACAGTAAAACTGAACACTGAAGCTTTCTTT. Its protein is CASSSMPKSGTVKLNTEAFF.